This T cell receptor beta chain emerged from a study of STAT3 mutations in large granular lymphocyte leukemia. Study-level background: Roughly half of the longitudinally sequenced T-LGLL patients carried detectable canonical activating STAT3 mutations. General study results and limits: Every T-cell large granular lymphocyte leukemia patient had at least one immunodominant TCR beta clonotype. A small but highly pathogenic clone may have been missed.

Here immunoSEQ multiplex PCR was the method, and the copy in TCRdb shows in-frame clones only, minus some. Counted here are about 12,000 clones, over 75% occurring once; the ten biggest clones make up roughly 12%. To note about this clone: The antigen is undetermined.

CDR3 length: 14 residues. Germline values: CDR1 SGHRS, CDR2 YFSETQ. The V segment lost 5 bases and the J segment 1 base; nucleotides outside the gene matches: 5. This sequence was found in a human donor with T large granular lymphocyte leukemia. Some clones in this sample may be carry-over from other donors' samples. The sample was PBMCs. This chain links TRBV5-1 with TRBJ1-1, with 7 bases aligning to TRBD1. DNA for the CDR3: TGCGCCAGCAGGGGCTACAGGGGGAACACTGAAGCTTTCTTT. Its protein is CASRGYRGNTEAFF. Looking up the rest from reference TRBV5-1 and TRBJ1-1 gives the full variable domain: KAGVTQTPRYLIKTRGQQVTLSCSPISGHRSVSWYQQTPGQGLQFLFEYFSETQRNKGNFPGRFSGRQFSNSRSEMNVSTLELGDSALYLCASRGYRGNTEAFFGQGTRLTVV.